The 9 T cell receptor beta chains listed next were all sequenced from one sample in a study of blood T cells in healthy people across ages. Primed by a sample-barcoded 5' primer and a J-beta primer mix, a second PCR proceeded for about 6 to 12 cycles. TCRdb independently ran MiXCR on the 5' RACE reads; one entry per CDR3 protein. This sample has 540,000 or so distinct CDR3 sequences, with approximately 25% found just once. The sequenced sample was blood. Every receptor here comes from a woman between 65 and 79 years old in good health.

This clonotype was observed once. The chain recombines TRBV20-1 with TRBJ1-1; D may be TRBD1 (5 bases). Germline V gene lookup returns CDR1 DFQATT and CDR2 SNEGSKA (reference sequence). Trimming pared 0 bases from V and 8 bases from J, leaving 10 bases between. This CDR3 comprises 12 residues. The CDR3 spells CSARETDREAFF. CDR3 in DNA: TGCAGTGCTAGAGAGACAGATAGAGAAGCTTTCTTT.

This clonotype was seen once. This chain joins TRBV9 and TRBJ2-3, with D possibly being TRBD1 (6 bases). The V gene's germline CDR1 is SGDLS and CDR2 YYNGEE. CDR3 length: 18 amino acids. The germline V and J ends were trimmed by 3 bases and 2 bases, with 22 bases remaining between them. The CDR3 region is CASSGPGPPGQDTDTQYF. In DNA, the CDR3 is TGTGCCAGCAGCGGACCGGGACCACCGGGACAAGACACAGATACGCAGTATTTT.

V and J are TRBV21-1 and TRBJ2-5; TRBD1 reflects the table's D call only, with no check against the DNA. TRBV21-1 is reported as a pseudogene. The CDR3 totals 15 residues. The CDR3 here is CASSNFHRGLETQYF. The CDR3 DNA sequence: TGTGCCAGCTCAAACTTCCACAGGGGACTGGAGACCCAGTACTTC.

The chain joins TRBV10-3 to TRBJ2-1, with 8 nucleotides matching TRBD2. The trim removed 8 bases at V and 7 bases at J, leaving 7 bases unmatched. CDR3 length: 13 residues. Germline V CDR1 and CDR2: ENHRY, SYGVKD. CDR3 nucleotides: TGTGCCATCTCGATTAGCGGGGAAAATGAGCAGTTCTTC. Translation gives CAISISGENEQFF.

In its sample, this clonotype was seen a few times. The junction differs from germline at one of its ends, possibly a read error. J is TRBJ2-3 and V is TRBV6-6; D not certain. CDR1 and CDR2 from the germline V gene are MNHNY and SVGAGI (reference sequence). This CDR3 region has 14 residues. For the CDR3, the DNA is TGTGCCAGCACCCGACCCACCAACACAGATACGCTGTATTTT. Its translation: CASTRPTNTDTLYF.

This clonotype turned up a few times. This chain connects TRBV7-2 to TRBJ1-1, with unresolved D. The germline V gene has CDR1 SGHTA and CDR2 FQGNSA. Trimming removed 6 bases at V and 2 bases at J, with 10 bases between. The CDR3 consists of 13 residues. CDR3 region: CASSSDPNTEAFF. In DNA, the CDR3 is TGTGCCAGCAGTTCTGACCCCAACACTGAAGCTTTCTTT.

This rearrangement joins TRBV5-1 to TRBJ2-3; D remains ambiguous. V was pared by 0 bases and J by 1 base, with 9 bases between. CDR3 length equals 15 residues. Germline CDR1 is SGHRS and CDR2 is YFSETQ. Written as DNA, the CDR3 is TGCGCCAGCAGCTTGGAAAGGCCCGGCACAGATACGCAGTATTTT. Translation gives CASSLERPGTDTQYF.

The DNA for the CDR3 is TGTGCCAGCAGGGTACTGGCCGATACGCAGTATTTT. Encoded protein: CASRVLADTQYF. J is TRBJ2-3 and V is TRBV12-3 or TRBV12-4; no definite D call. Between the trimmed V and J ends, which lost 6 bases and 6 bases, there was a span of 10 bases. This CDR3 is 12 amino acids long.

This clonotype was seen only a few times. This chain links TRBV7-2 with TRBJ2-7, with 10 bases fitting TRBD2. The CDR3 runs to 16 residues. V lost 5 bases and J lost 1; bases outside the gene matches: 8. Germline V gene sequence: CDR1 SGHTA, CDR2 FQGNSA. The CDR3 spells CASSRDWTSGSYEQYF. CDR3 bases: TGTGCCAGCAGCCGCGACTGGACTAGCGGTTCCTACGAGCAGTACTTC.